What follows is one T cell receptor beta chain and its context. Its cognate antigen is unknown. Germline loops: CDR1 SEHNR, CDR2 FQNEAQ (reference sequence). V shed 5 bases, J shed 3 bases, and the junction held 9 bases outside the gene matches. The length of the CDR3 is 15 residues. Vbeta (60) and Jbeta (13) primers were used in the PCR. Data came from immunoSEQ multiplex PCR; TCRdb stores just in-frame clones and leaves some out. Here the sample spans about 200,000 clones, approximately 85% being singletons. This sample stems from a study of cytomegalovirus exposure and HLA in healthy donors. On the study more broadly: Earlier, 100 million or so unique TCR beta sequences were recovered from approximately 180 million T cells by an analysis.

The study, taken as a whole, reports: In a later analysis, several top co-occurrence clusters appeared linked to parvovirus B19, influenza, CMV and Epstein-Barr virus. The majority of CMV-associated TCR beta chains were reported as apparently HLA-restricted in a later analysis.

The receptor's source is a woman aged 45-65 years in good health and CMV-seropositive. The gene calls are TRBV7-9 and TRBJ1-2, with TRBD1 matching over 7 bases. Sequences were obtained from PBMCs. The CDR3 is CASSRTGTVHYGYTF. CDR3 sequence (DNA): TGTGCCAGCAGCCGAACCGGGACAGTACACTATGGCTACACCTTC.